What follows describes a single T cell receptor (beta chain). Its antigen is unknown. The data belong to a study of OX40 agonist ivuxolimab in advanced cancers. Produced via immunoSEQ multiplex PCR; TCRdb's table is partial and in-frame only. The top ten clones hold about 32% of a sample with tens of thousands of clones, about 88% of them seen once. Notes on the study in general: Also showing low normalized T-cell clonal expansion were some of the nonresponders.

This sample comprised CD4+ or CD8+ T cells sorted from blood, obtained in a trial of the OX40 agonist ivuxolimab. This receptor was taken from an adult with an advanced solid tumor such as melanoma, head and neck, liver or kidney cancer.

The CDR3, as DNA: TGCGCCAGCAGCCAAGCCGGACTAGCGGGGAGGGCGAGGGGTTACAATGAGCAGTTCTTC. Translation gives CASSQAGLAGRARGYNEQFF. The chain recombines TRBV4-1 with TRBJ2-1; 12 bases line up with TRBD2. This CDR3 region has 20 residues. Trimming removed 1 base from V and 4 bases from J; junction bases left unmatched: 14. Looked up from germline, CDR1 is MGHRA and CDR2 is YSYEKL.